The source of this T cell receptor beta chain is a study of blood T cells in healthy people across ages. The authors ran a second PCR of about 6 to 11 cycles using a sample-barcoded 5' primer and a J-beta primer mix. Each CDR3 protein is one row after TCRdb ran MiXCR on the 5' RACE reads. The sample shows 2 million or so distinct CDR3 sequences, roughly 50% of them seen only once. The CDR3 has 14 amino acids. Trimming left V 4 bases short and J 7 bases short, with 20 bases between. Germline V lookup: CDR1 SQVTM, CDR2 ANQGSEA. The receptor was isolated from a woman aged 40 to 50 in good health. Sequenced sample: blood. This chain joins TRBV29-1 and TRBJ2-7; D is ambiguous. The CDR3 DNA reads TGCAGCGTTGCTCAAGTAGTCGCCGACGGGGAGCAGTACTTC. Translation gives CSVAQVVADGEQYF.